The source of this TCR beta chain is a study of T-cell memory formation after mild COVID-19. Whole-study context: Across donors, TCR clusters were largely donor specific.

The CDR3 has 13 amino acids. The V gene's germline CDR1 is SGHRS and CDR2 YFSETQ. Trimming pared 3 bases from V and 5 bases from J, leaving 11 bases between. TCRdb independently ran MiXCR on the 5' RACE reads; one entry per CDR3 protein. Of 450,000 or so distinct CDR3 sequences listed, roughly 23% were seen once; the top ten hold under 15%. This clonotype was observed a few times. This sequence joins TRBV5-1 and TRBJ1-1, with D possibly being TRBD1 (5 bases). This TCR was recovered from an adult woman who had mild COVID-19 (a few samples of this study predate the infection). Cell type and time point are not known. The sample consisted of PBMCs or a T cell subset sorted from them (not recorded which). CDR3 nucleotides: TGCGCCAGCAGCTCCTCTCAGGGTACTGAAGCTTTCTTT. Residues: CASSSSQGTEAFF.